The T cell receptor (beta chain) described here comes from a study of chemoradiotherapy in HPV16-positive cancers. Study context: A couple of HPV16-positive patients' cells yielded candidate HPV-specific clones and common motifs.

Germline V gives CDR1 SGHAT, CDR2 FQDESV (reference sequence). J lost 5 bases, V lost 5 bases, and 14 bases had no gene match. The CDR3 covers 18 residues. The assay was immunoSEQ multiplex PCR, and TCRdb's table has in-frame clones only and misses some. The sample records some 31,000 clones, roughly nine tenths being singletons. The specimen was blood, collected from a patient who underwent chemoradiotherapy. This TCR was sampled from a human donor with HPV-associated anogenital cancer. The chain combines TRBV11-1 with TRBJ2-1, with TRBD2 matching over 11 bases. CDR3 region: CASSPSVGWGLADNEQFF. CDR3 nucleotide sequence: TGTGCCAGCAGCCCCAGTGTTGGGTGGGGACTAGCGGACAATGAGCAGTTCTTC. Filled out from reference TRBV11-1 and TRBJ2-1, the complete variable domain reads EAEVAQSPRYKITEKSQAVAFWCDPISGHATLYWYRQILGQGPELLVQFQDESVVDDSQLPKDRFSAERLKGVDSTLKIQPAELGDSAMYLCASSPSVGWGLADNEQFFGPGTRLTVL.